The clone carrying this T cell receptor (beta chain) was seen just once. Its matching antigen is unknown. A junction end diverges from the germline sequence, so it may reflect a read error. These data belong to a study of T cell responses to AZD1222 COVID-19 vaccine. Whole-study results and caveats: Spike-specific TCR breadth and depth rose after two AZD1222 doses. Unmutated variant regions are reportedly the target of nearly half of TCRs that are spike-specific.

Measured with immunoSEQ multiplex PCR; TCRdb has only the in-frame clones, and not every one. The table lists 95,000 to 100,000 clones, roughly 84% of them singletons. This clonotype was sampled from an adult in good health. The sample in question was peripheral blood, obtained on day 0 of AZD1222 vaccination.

CDR3 residues: CVTQGSGNTIYF. CDR3 coding DNA: TGCGTAACCCAGGGCTCTGGAAACACCATATATTTT. The chain links TRBV6-5 to TRBJ1-3, with D maybe TRBD1 (5 bases). The CDR3 has 12 residues. Germline loops: CDR1 MNHEY, CDR2 SVGAGI.